The source of this T cell receptor (beta chain) is a study of Tregs in tolerant kidney transplant recipients. Across the study: Related graft donors supplied nonmyeloablative bone marrow transplants, and mixed chimerism was transient.

Unstimulated regulatory T cells (CD4+CD25+CD127-), CD4+CD25- non-regulatory cells, CD4 and CD8 cells were FACS-sorted from thawed PBMCs. TCRdb keeps only in-frame clones here, not all; method: immunoSEQ multiplex PCR. Here the sample spans under 80,000 clones, approximately 85% being singletons. V lost 4 bases, J lost 0 bases, and 10 bases lay in between. This CDR3 is built from 13 residues. CDR1 and CDR2 (germline): SQVTM, ANQGSEA. Source: Tregs from blood, taken before the transplant. The TCR was taken from a human donor who received a combined kidney and bone marrow transplant. This chain joins TRBV29-1 and TRBJ2-7, with D tentatively TRBD2 (5 bases). In DNA, the CDR3 is TGCAGCGTTGGATCGGGGAGCTCCTACGAGCAGTACTTC. Translating it yields CSVGSGSSYEQYF.